The present T cell receptor beta chain was sequenced within a study of graft-versus-host responses after intestinal transplantation. Notes on the study in general: Where graft-donor T cell macrochimerism was present, patients had high graft-versus-host to host-versus-graft clonal ratios in allografts. GvH clones appeared in recipient marrow, some first in ileum or blood.

The protocol was immunoSEQ multiplex PCR, while the TCRdb copy is restricted to in-frame clones and leaves out a portion. The sample yields roughly 69,000 clones, roughly 89% seen once. V trimming: 2 bases; J trimming: 6 bases; junction bases outside the gene matches: 8. This CDR3 is built from 15 residues. CDR1 SGDLS and CDR2 YYNGEE come from the germline V gene. As regards this clone: Its antigen is not known.

The starting material was bone marrow, obtained less than 750 days after intestinal transplantation. This chain uses TRBV9 with TRBJ2-1; 7 bases map to TRBD2. The receptor comes from a human patient who received an intestinal transplant, so some T cells may come from the graft donor. In DNA, the CDR3 is TGTGCCAGCAGCGTGGTAGGGAGGGGAGGCAATGAGCAGTTCTTC. Translated: CASSVVGRGGNEQFF.